This record concerns one TCR beta chain sequence. The antigen is unknown. This may arise from a read error, as a much more abundant clone is one base away. The sample originates from a study of Graves' ophthalmopathy and Graves' hyperthyroidism. Study-wide background: The blood sample was drawn at first diagnosis and before any treatment.

Study-wide results and limits: Blood was where most expanded thyroid clonotypes above 0.001 frequency also turned up.

Under 3 months in duration, the ophthalmopathy in affected donors had moderate-to-severe activity, CAS ≥3 and NOSPECS ≥4. Establishment of the diagnosis relied upon clinical symptoms, serum thyroxine, TRAb, thyroid ultrasound and orbital computed tomography. Amplified material comprised TCR beta CDR3 regions derived from RNA transcripts. First-round RT-PCR used HTBI primers; second-round multiplex PCR followed. Using its own MiXCR run on the multiplex PCR reads, TCRdb lists one record per CDR3 protein. The table lists about 700,000 distinct CDR3 sequences, roughly two fifths of them singletons. The clonotype comes from an adult man with Graves' ophthalmopathy. Sequencing was performed on peripheral blood.

CDR3 DNA: TGTGCCAGCAGCTTTAGCGGGGTCACCGGGGAGCTGTTTTTT. Its translation is CASSFSGVTGELFF. This sequence joins TRBV7-3 and TRBJ2-2; 8 bases match TRBD2. The CDR3 is 14 amino acids. Germline CDR1 is SGHTA and CDR2 is FQGTGA. After removal of 3 bases from V and 4 bases from J, the junction contained 1 base not matched to a gene.